The entry that follows covers one TCR beta chain sequence. As yet, its antigen is unknown. CDR3 length: 14 amino acids. CDR1 is SEHNR, CDR2 FQNEAQ, per germline (reference sequence). With 5 bases removed from V and 3 bases from J, the gap between germline ends came to 11 bases. 13 Jbeta primers and 60 Vbeta primers were used for the PCR. Clones were read by immunoSEQ multiplex PCR, and TCRdb kept only the in-frame ones, dropping some. Counted here are 100,000 to 150,000 clones, 60% to 75% occurring once; the ten biggest clones make up approximately 5.4%. This sample stems from a study of cytomegalovirus exposure and HLA in healthy donors. Overall study findings and caveats: Data from an earlier analysis indicated that most TCR beta V segments were productive either about 87% or about 30% of the time.

Nominally healthy donors provided the samples, though records likely missed some immune exposures. The sample taken for sequencing was PBMCs. The V call is TRBV7-9, the J call TRBJ2-1; the D gene is possibly TRBD1 (5 bases). The source of this sequence is a woman aged 45-60 years in good health and CMV-seropositive. CDR3 in DNA: TGTGCCAGCAGCCCCAGGGCAGGCTACAATGAGCAGTTCTTC. It is translated as CASSPRAGYNEQFF.